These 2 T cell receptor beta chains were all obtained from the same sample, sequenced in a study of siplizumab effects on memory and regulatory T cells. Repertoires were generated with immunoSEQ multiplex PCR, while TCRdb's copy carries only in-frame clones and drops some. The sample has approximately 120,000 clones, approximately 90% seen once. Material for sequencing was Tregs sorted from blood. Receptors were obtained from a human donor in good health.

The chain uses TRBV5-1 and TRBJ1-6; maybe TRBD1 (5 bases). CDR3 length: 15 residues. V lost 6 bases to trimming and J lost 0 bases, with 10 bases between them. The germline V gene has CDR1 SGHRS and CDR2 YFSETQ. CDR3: CASKGDSSYNSPLHF. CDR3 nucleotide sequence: TGCGCCAGCAAAGGGGATAGCTCCTATAATTCACCCCTCCACTTT.

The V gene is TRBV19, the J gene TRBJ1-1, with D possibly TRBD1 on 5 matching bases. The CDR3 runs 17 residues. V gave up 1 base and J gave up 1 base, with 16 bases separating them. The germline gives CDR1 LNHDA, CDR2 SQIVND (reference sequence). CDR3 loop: CASSIASPGRGNTEAFF. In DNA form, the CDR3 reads TGTGCCAGTAGTATAGCTTCACCAGGGAGGGGGAACACTGAAGCTTTCTTT.